These 23 T cell receptor beta chains originate from one sample sequenced in a study of shared clonotypes between healthy human individuals. The method was immunoSEQ multiplex PCR; TCRdb's version includes in-frame clones alone and lacks a portion of them. Here the sample spans more than 2,000,000 clones, approximately 93% being singletons. The sample taken for sequencing was naive CD4+ T cells from PBMCs. Subset given: CD45RA+ positively selected. These receptor sequences come from a man between 18 and 29 years old in good health. Some clones in this sample may be carry-over from other donors' samples.

The V call is TRBV5-6, the J call TRBJ1-1; D perhaps matches TRBD1 (5 bases). V was pared by 2 bases and J by 3 bases, with 17 bases between. Looked up from germline, CDR1 is SGHDT and CDR2 is YYEEEE. The CDR3 runs 16 residues. The CDR3 DNA sequence: TGTGCCAGCAGCTTCAGGGTGGGGGTGGCGGACACTGAAGCTTTCTTT. It encodes CASSFRVGVADTEAFF.

The rearrangement links TRBV7-8 to TRBJ1-5; TRBD1 aligns across 10 bases. CDR3 length: 15 residues. Germline CDR1 reads SGHVS; CDR2 reads FQNEAQ. J gave up 6 bases and V 5 bases, and 7 bases lay outside the gene matches. The CDR3 region is CASSPKDRGGQPQHF. CDR3 nucleotide sequence: TGTGCCAGCAGCCCGAAGGACAGGGGGGGTCAGCCCCAGCATTTT.

This chain joins TRBV2 and TRBJ2-1; D not resolved. Per the germline V gene, CDR1 is SNHLY and CDR2 is FYNNEI. CDR3 length: 14 amino acids. The V and J ends lost 6 bases and 0 bases respectively, with 9 bases between them. The CDR3 sequence: CASRPGSSYNEQFF. CDR3 DNA sequence: TGTGCCAGCAGACCGGGCAGCTCCTACAATGAGCAGTTCTTC.

The chain links TRBV2 to TRBJ1-2; tentative D call: TRBD1 (6 bases). This CDR3 has 12 residues. Trimming removed 9 bases from V and 8 bases from J, with 16 bases in between. Germline CDR1 and CDR2: SNHLY and FYNNEI. The CDR3 region is CASLTGPGGYTF. CDR3 DNA: TGTGCCAGTTTAACAGGGCCCGGCGGCTACACCTTC.

V usage is TRBV28 and J usage is TRBJ1-5; D ambiguous. Germline V gives CDR1 MDHEN, CDR2 SYDVKM. This CDR3 contains 12 residues. Trimming stripped 5 bases from V and 6 bases from J, with 8 bases between. CDR3 DNA sequence: TGTGCCAGCAGTCCTCCGCCTCAGCCCCAGCATTTT. This translates into CASSPPPQPQHF.

The chain has TRBV27 and TRBJ2-5, with a tentative D call TRBD2 (5 bases). In germline, CDR1 is MNHEY, CDR2 SMNVEV (reference sequence). The V end lost 2 bases, the J end lost 5 bases, and 12 bases lay between the germline ends. CDR3 length: 14 residues. The CDR3 DNA follows: TGTGCCAGCAGTTTAGCCGGGGAGCTGGAGACCCAGTACTTC. Translated, it gives CASSLAGELETQYF.

The V and J genes are TRBV30 and TRBJ1-1; no definite D call. Trimming removed 0 bases at V and 5 bases at J, with 19 bases between. The CDR3 is made up of 16 amino acids. The germline V gene encodes CDR1 GTSNPN and CDR2 SVGIG (reference sequence). The CDR3 reads CAWSVYPREVKTEAFF. As DNA, the CDR3 is TGTGCCTGGAGTGTATATCCTAGGGAAGTAAAAACTGAAGCTTTCTTT. Variable domain in full (rest from reference TRBV30 and TRBJ1-1): SQTIHQWPATLVQPVGSPLSLECTVEGTSNPNLYWYRQAAGRGLQLLFYSVGIGQISSEVPQNLSASRPQDRQFILSSKKLLLSDSGFYLCAWSVYPREVKTEAFFGQGTRLTVV.

The chain has TRBV19 and TRBJ1-2, with TRBD1 as a possible D gene (5 bases). Per the germline V gene, CDR1 is LNHDA and CDR2 is SQIVND (reference sequence). V lost 8 bases to trimming and J lost 1 base, with 20 bases between them. CDR3 length: 16 amino acids. The CDR3 loop reads CASHRGEREHNYGYTF. CDR3 sequence (DNA): TGTGCCAGTCATAGAGGGGAGCGAGAACATAACTATGGCTACACCTTC.

CDR3 residues: CASSLAGGPTEQYF. The CDR3 coding sequence is TGTGCCAGCAGCTTGGCCGGGGGACCTACCGAGCAGTACTTC. This rearrangement joins TRBV27 to TRBJ2-7, with D possibly TRBD2 on 6 matching bases. CDR3 length: 14 residues. Per germline, CDR1 MNHEY and CDR2 SMNVEV (reference sequence). V was shortened by 6 bases and J by 6 bases, with 18 bases between the two germline ends.

The chain has TRBV6-5 and TRBJ1-1; no clear D gene. The CDR3 is 13 amino acids. Trimming cost V 6 bases and J 4 bases, with 12 bases left between them. CDR1 and CDR2 (germline): MNHEY, SVGAGI. CDR3 sequence reads: CASRSRWVTEAFF. CDR3 nucleotides: TGTGCCAGCAGATCCAGGTGGGTCACTGAAGCTTTCTTT.

V and J are TRBV4-3 and TRBJ1-1; D remains unclear. This CDR3 has 13 amino acids. Trimming pared 2 bases from V and 0 bases from J, leaving 4 bases between. Germline CDR1 reads LGHNA; CDR2 reads YSLEER. The CDR3 DNA reads TGCGCCAGCAGCCAACTTATGAACACTGAAGCTTTCTTT. It translates to CASSQLMNTEAFF.

V and J are TRBV29-1 and TRBJ1-1; 10 bases line up with TRBD1. Germline CDR1 SQVTM, CDR2 ANQGSEA. This CDR3 comprises 12 residues. The ends lost 1 base at V and 9 bases at J; junction bases unmatched: 2. The CDR3 loop reads CSVEVDRGKAFF. The DNA of the CDR3 is TGCAGCGTTGAAGTGGACAGGGGGAAAGCTTTCTTT.

This sequence joins TRBV6-6 and TRBJ2-6; D is uncertain. Looked up from germline, CDR1 is MNHNY and CDR2 is SVGAGI (reference sequence). V was shortened by 4 bases and J by 2 bases, with 12 bases between the two germline ends. The CDR3 is made up of 16 amino acids. CDR3 sequence: CASSSKLRAGANVLTF. CDR3 DNA: TGTGCCAGCAGTTCAAAACTAAGAGCTGGGGCCAACGTCCTGACTTTC.

J is TRBJ1-2 and V is TRBV27; D not resolved. V lost 2 bases to trimming and J lost 2 bases, with 12 bases between them. This CDR3 has 15 residues. The V gene's germline CDR1 is MNHEY and CDR2 SMNVEV (reference sequence). The CDR3 DNA sequence: TGTGCCAGCAGTTTAGTGGGCACCTACAACTATGGCTACACCTTC. It yields the protein CASSLVGTYNYGYTF.

The V gene is TRBV11-3, the J gene TRBJ2-2, with D hard to call. V was shortened by 7 bases and J by 5 bases, with 14 bases between the two germline ends. The CDR3 is 14 amino acids. Per the germline V gene, CDR1 is SGHNT and CDR2 is YENEEA. CDR3 sequence: CASTRADLTGELFF. As DNA, the CDR3 is TGTGCCAGCACCCGAGCAGACTTAACCGGGGAGCTGTTTTTT.

The chain employs TRBV29-1 and TRBJ1-2; no clear D. The CDR3 consists of 10 residues. Deletions cut 5 bases from V and 8 bases from J, with 9 bases between. Per the germline V gene, CDR1 is SQVTM and CDR2 is ANQGSEA. CDR3 in DNA: TGCAGCGTTTTCGGGAACGGCTACACCTTC. Protein product: CSVFGNGYTF.

About this clone: Other DNA sequences in the sample encode the same CDR3. The chain combines TRBV28 with TRBJ2-4; D gene ambiguous. Trimming removed 2 bases at V and 0 bases at J, with 5 bases between. The germline gives CDR1 MDHEN, CDR2 SYDVKM. The length of the CDR3 is 14 residues. CDR3 in amino acids: CASSLGLAKNIQYF. The CDR3 DNA follows: TGTGCCAGCAGTTTAGGTCTAGCCAAAAACATTCAGTACTTC.

The chain recombines TRBV27 with TRBJ2-7; 9 positions agree with TRBD1. Germline V gives CDR1 MNHEY, CDR2 SMNVEV (reference sequence). The CDR3 is 14 residues long. V trimming: 5 bases; J trimming: 6 bases; junction bases outside the gene matches: 8. The CDR3 spells CASSPGTGLREQYF. The CDR3 nucleotides are TGTGCCAGCAGTCCCGGGACAGGGTTGCGCGAGCAGTACTTC.

The CDR3 sequence is CASILGLGYGYTF. In DNA, the CDR3 is TGTGCCAGCATACTCGGACTGGGCTATGGCTACACCTTC. V is TRBV6-1 and J is TRBJ1-2, with D hard to call. V dropped 7 bases and J dropped 4 bases, with 13 bases sitting between them. Per the germline V gene, CDR1 is MNHNS and CDR2 is SASEGT. The CDR3 sequence is 13 residues long.

The chain links TRBV27 to TRBJ1-2; tentative D call: TRBD1 (5 bases). This CDR3 is 16 amino acids long. The V gene's germline CDR1 is MNHEY and CDR2 SMNVEV (reference sequence). V was pared by 5 bases and J by 4 bases, with 20 bases between. The CDR3 DNA reads TGTGCCAGCAGTCCCGCGCCGGGGCAGAAGACCTATGGCTACACCTTC. Protein sequence: CASSPAPGQKTYGYTF.

The gene calls are TRBV28 and TRBJ1-1, with D perhaps TRBD1 (5 bases). Deletions cut 3 bases from V and 1 base from J, with 15 bases between. Germline CDR1 reads MDHEN; CDR2 reads SYDVKM. CDR3 length: 16 residues. The CDR3 spells CASSFGGAFANTEAFF. The CDR3 nucleotides read TGTGCCAGCAGTTTTGGTGGGGCATTCGCGAACACTGAAGCTTTCTTT. Based on the CDR3 plus reference TRBV28 and TRBJ1-1, the full variable domain is DVKVTQSSRYLVKRTGEKVFLECVQDMDHENMFWYRQDPGLGLRLIYFSYDVKMKEKGDIPEGYSVSREKKERFSLILESASTNQTSMYLCASSFGGAFANTEAFFGQGTRLTVV.

The rearrangement links TRBV15 to TRBJ2-4; D is perhaps TRBD1 (6 bases). Germline V gene lookup returns CDR1 LNHNV and CDR2 YYDKDF (reference sequence). The CDR3 length is 15 residues. Trimming shortened V by 5 bases and J by 0 bases, and 11 bases separated the two germline ends. DNA of the CDR3: TGTGCCACCAGCGGACAGTACGTAGCCAAAAACATTCAGTACTTC. The encoded protein is CATSGQYVAKNIQYF.

This chain connects TRBV5-4 to TRBJ1-1, with D uncertain. CDR1 SGHNT and CDR2 YYREEE come from the germline V gene (reference sequence). The CDR3 has 15 residues. Trimming took off 7 bases at V and 1 base at J, with 17 bases between the two ends. The CDR3 DNA reads TGTGCCAGCGCGTCACCACCAGGCGAGAACACTGAAGCTTTCTTT. This gives the protein CASASPPGENTEAFF.